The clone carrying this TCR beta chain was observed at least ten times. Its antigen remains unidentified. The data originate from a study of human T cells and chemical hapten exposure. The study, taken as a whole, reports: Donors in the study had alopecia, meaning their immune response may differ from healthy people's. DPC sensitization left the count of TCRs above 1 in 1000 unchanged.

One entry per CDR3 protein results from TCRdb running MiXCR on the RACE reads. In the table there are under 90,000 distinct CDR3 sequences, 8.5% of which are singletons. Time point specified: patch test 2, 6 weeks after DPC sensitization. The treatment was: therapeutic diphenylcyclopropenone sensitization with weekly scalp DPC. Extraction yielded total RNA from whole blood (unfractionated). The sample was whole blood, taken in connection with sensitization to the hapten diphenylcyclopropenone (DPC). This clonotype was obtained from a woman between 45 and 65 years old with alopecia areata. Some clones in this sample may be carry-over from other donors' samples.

CDR3 region: CATSDRGQYNEQFF. CDR3 nucleotide sequence: TGTGCCACCAGTGACAGGGGCCAGTACAATGAGCAGTTCTTC. The J gene is TRBJ2-1, the V gene TRBV15; TRBD1 matches at 8 bases. After removal of 6 bases from V and 4 bases from J, the junction contained 5 bases not matched to a gene. CDR3 size: 14 residues. Per germline, CDR1 LNHNV and CDR2 YYDKDF (reference sequence).